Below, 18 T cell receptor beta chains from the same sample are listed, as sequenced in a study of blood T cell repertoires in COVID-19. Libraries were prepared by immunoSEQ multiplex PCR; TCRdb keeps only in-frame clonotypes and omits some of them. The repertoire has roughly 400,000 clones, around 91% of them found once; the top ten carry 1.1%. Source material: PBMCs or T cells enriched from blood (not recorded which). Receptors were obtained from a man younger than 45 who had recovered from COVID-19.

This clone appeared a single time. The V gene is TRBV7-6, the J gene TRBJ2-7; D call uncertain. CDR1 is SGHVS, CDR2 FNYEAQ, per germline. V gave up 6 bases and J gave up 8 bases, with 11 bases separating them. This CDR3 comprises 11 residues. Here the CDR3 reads CASSNSFQQYF. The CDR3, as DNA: TGTGCCAGCAGTAACAGCTTCCAGCAGTACTTC.

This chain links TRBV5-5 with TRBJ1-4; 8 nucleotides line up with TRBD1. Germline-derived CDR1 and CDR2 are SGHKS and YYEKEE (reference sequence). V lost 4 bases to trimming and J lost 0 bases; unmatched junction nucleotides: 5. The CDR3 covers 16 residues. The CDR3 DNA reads TGTGCCAGCAGCGGACAGGGACGGGCAACTAATGAAAAACTGTTTTTT. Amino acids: CASSGQGRATNEKLFF.

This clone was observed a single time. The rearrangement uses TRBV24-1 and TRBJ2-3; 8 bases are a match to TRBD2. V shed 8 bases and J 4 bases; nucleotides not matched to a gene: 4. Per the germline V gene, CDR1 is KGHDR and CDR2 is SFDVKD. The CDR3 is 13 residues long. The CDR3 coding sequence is TGTGCCACCATGGGACTAGGCTCAGATACGCAGTATTTT. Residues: CATMGLGSDTQYF.

The CDR3 DNA reads TGTGCCAGCAGCCCAACTAGCGGGAGTATATACGAGCAGTACTTC. This gives the protein CASSPTSGSIYEQYF. The V gene is TRBV11-2, the J gene TRBJ2-7; 11 positions match TRBD2. The V gene end was trimmed by 5 bases and the J gene end by 4 bases; junction bases not matched to a gene: 7. CDR1 is SGHAT, CDR2 FQNNGV, per germline. The CDR3 contains 15 residues.

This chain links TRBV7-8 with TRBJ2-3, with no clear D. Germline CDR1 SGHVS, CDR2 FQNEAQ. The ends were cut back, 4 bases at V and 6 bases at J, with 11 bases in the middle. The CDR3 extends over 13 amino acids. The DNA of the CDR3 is TGTGCCAGCAGCTCTCTTAGTGTTGATACGCAGTATTTT. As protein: CASSSLSVDTQYF.

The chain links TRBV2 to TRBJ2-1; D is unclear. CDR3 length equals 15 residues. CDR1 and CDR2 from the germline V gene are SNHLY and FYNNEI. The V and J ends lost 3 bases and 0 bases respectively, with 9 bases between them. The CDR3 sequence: CASSDRSVSYNEQFF. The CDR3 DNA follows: TGTGCCAGCAGTGACAGATCTGTCTCCTACAATGAGCAGTTCTTC.

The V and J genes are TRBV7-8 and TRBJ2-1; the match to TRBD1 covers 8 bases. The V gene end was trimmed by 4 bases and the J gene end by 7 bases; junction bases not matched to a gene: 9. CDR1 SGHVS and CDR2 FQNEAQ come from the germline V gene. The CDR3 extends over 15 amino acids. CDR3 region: CASSSYNRGSNEQFF. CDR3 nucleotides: TGTGCCAGCAGCTCCTATAACAGGGGGTCGAATGAGCAGTTCTTC.

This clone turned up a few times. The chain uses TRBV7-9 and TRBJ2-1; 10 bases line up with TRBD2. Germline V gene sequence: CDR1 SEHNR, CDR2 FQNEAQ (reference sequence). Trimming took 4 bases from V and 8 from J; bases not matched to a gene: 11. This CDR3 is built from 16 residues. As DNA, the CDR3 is TGTGCCAGCAGCTCGGGATCTAGCGGGAGTATGGATGAGCAGTTCTTC. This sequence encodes CASSSGSSGSMDEQFF.

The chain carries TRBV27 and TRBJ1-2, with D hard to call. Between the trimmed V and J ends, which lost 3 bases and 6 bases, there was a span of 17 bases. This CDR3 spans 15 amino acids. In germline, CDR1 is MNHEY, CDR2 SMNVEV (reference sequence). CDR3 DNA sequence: TGTGCCAGCAGTTTCACACTCCAGGCTTACGATGGCTACACCTTC. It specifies CASSFTLQAYDGYTF.

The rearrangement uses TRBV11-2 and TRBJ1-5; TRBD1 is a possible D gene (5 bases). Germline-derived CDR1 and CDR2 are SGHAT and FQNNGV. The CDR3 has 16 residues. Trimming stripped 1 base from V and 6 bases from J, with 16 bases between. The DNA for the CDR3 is TGTGCCAGCAGCTTAGGGCCGGGACTCTGGGGTCAGCCCCAGCATTTT. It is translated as CASSLGPGLWGQPQHF.

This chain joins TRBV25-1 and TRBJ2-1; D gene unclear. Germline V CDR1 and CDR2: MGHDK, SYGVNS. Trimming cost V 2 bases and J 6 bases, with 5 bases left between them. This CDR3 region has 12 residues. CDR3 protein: CASSERVNEQFF. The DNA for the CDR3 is TGTGCCAGCAGTGAACGAGTCAATGAGCAGTTCTTC.

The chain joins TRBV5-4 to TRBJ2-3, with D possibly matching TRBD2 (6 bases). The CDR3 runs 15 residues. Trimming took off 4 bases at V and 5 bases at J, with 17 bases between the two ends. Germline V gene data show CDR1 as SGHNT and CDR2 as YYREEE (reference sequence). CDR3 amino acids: CASSKGLGVGDTQYF. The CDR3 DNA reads TGTGCCAGCAGCAAGGGACTTGGGGTGGGAGATACGCAGTATTTT.

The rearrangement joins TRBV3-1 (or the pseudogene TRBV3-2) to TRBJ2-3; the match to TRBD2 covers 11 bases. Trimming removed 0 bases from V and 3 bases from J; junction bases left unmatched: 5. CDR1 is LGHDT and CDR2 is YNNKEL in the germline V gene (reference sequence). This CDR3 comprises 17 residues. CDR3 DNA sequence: TGTGCCAGCAGCCAAGAGCTAGCGGGAGGAGGAACAGATACGCAGTATTTT. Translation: CASSQELAGGGTDTQYF.

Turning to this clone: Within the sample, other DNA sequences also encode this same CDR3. The CDR3 region is CASSLDPGNSYEQYF. The CDR3 DNA reads TGTGCCAGCAGCTTAGATCCCGGGAACTCCTACGAGCAGTACTTC. This chain connects TRBV11-2 to TRBJ2-7, with TRBD2 as a possible D gene (5 bases). The germline CDR1 and CDR2 sequences are SGHAT and FQNNGV. The CDR3 has 15 amino acids. The V end was cut by 0 bases, the J end by 0 bases, with 9 bases between.

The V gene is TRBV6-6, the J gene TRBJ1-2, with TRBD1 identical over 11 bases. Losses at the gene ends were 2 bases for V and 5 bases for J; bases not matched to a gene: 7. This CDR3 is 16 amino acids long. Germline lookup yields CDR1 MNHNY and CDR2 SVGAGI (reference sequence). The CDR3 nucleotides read TGTGCCAGCAGTTACGCTGCCGGGACAGGGGGATATGGCTACACCTTC. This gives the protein CASSYAAGTGGYGYTF.

In DNA form, the CDR3 reads TGTGCCAGCAGTGCCATGGGCGGCTACACCTTC. Its protein product is CASSAMGGYTF. The gene calls are TRBV25-1 and TRBJ1-2; D gene ambiguous. The CDR3 has 11 residues. Germline V gene data show CDR1 as MGHDK and CDR2 as SYGVNS. The V end lost 4 bases, the J end lost 8 bases, and 8 bases lay between the germline ends.

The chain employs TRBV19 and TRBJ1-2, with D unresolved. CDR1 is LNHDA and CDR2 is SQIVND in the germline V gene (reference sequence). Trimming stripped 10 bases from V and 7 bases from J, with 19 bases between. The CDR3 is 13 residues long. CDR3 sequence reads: CAIDEGRRSGYTF. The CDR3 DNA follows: TGTGCCATAGACGAGGGAAGAAGATCTGGCTACACCTTC.

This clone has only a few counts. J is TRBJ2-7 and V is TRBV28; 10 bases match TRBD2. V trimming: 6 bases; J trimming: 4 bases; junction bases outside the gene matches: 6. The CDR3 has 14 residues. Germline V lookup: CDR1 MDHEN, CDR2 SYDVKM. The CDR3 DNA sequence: TGTGCCAGCAGAAAAGCGGGAGGGCCGTACGAGCAGTACTTC. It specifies CASRKAGGPYEQYF.